This T cell receptor beta chain derives from a study of blood T cells in healthy people across ages. A sample-barcoded 5' primer and a J-beta primer mix were used in a second PCR of about 6 to 12 cycles. One entry per CDR3 protein results from TCRdb running MiXCR on the 5' RACE reads. The sample has almost 800,000 distinct CDR3 sequences; roughly 60% are singletons. Trimming stripped 6 bases from V and 10 bases from J, with 12 bases between. Germline V gene sequence: CDR1 MDHEN, CDR2 SYDVKM. The CDR3 contains 11 residues. The source of this sequence is a man aged 25-45 years in good health. J is TRBJ1-2 and V is TRBV28, with D possibly matching TRBD1 (6 bases). The specimen sequenced was blood. The CDR3 nucleotides read TGTGCCAGCAGGGGGGGACACAACTACACCTTC. Translating it yields CASRGGHNYTF.